The clone carrying this T cell receptor beta chain has more than one count but fewer than ten. Its antigen is unknown. An end of the junction does not agree with germline; a read error may underlie this. This entry belongs to a study of cytomegalovirus exposure and HLA in healthy donors. The CDR3 runs to 15 residues. The V gene's germline CDR1 is SGHDN and CDR2 FVKESK. Study observations and caveats: From TCR beta sequences, most subjects' HLA-A and HLA-B alleles were reportedly predicted accurately. The productive fraction for most TCR beta V segments was about 90% or about 30% in an earlier analysis.

PCR employed 60 Vbeta and 13 Jbeta primers. TCRdb's table, derived via immunoSEQ multiplex PCR, lists solely in-frame clones and lacks some. The sample has approximately 150,000 clones, around 68% seen once. The rearrangement uses TRBV14 and TRBJ2-7, with 8 bases aligning to TRBD2. This receptor was obtained from a man aged 25-40 years in good health and CMV-seropositive. The sequencing sample was made of PBMCs. This chain's CDR3 is CASSHSSGSSHEQYF. The CDR3 DNA follows: TGTGCCAGCAGCCACAGCAGCGGGAGCTCCCACGAGCAGTACTTC.